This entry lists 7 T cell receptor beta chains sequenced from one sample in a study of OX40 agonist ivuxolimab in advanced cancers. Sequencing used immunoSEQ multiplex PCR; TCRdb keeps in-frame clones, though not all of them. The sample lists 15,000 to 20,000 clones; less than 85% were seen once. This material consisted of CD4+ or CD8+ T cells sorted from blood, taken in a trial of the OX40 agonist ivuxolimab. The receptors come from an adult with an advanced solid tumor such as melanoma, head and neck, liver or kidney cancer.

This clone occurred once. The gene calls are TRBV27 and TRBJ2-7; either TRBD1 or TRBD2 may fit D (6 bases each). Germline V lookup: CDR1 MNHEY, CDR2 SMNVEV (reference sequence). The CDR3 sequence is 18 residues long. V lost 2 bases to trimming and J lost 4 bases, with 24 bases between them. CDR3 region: CASSLMGPLGGRLYEQYF. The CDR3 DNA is TGTGCCAGCAGTTTAATGGGGCCCCTTGGGGGGCGCCTTTACGAGCAGTACTTC.

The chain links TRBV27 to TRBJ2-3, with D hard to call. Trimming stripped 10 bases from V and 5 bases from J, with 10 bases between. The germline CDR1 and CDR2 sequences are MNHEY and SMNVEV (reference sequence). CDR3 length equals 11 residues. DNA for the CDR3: TGTGCCACCTGGGCCGGAGATACGCAGTATTTT. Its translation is CATWAGDTQYF.

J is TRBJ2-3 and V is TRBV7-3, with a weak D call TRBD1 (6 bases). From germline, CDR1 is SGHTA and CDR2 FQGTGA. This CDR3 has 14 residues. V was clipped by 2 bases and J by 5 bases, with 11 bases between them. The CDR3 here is CASSLVGAKDTQYF. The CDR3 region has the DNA TGTGCCAGCAGCTTAGTGGGGGCTAAAGATACGCAGTATTTT.

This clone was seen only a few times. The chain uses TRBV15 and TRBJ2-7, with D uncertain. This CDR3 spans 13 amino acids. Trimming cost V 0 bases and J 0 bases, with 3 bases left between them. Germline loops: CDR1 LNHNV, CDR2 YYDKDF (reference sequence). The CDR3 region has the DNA TGTGCCACCAGCAGAGAAAACTCCTACGAGCAGTACTTC. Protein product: CATSRENSYEQYF.

CDR3 region: CASSFSGTAYEQYF. CDR3 coding DNA: TGTGCCAGCAGCTTTTCCGGGACAGCCTACGAGCAGTACTTC. The chain carries TRBV11-1 and TRBJ2-7, with TRBD1 matching 7 bases. The CDR3 spans 14 residues. Trimming at V came to 3 bases and at J to 2 bases, leaving 4 bases not matched to a gene. CDR1 is SGHAT and CDR2 is FQDESV in the germline V gene (reference sequence). The entire variable domain, with the rest obtained from reference TRBV11-1 and TRBJ2-7, is as follows: EAEVAQSPRYKITEKSQAVAFWCDPISGHATLYWYRQILGQGPELLVQFQDESVVDDSQLPKDRFSAERLKGVDSTLKIQPAELGDSAMYLCASSFSGTAYEQYFGPGTRLTVT.

CDR3 sequence (DNA): TGTGCCAGCAGACTATGGACTAGCGGGAGAGACAATGAGCAGTTCTTC. Protein: CASRLWTSGRDNEQFF. The V gene is TRBV6-6, the J gene TRBJ2-1; TRBD2 matches 13 bases. Per germline, CDR1 MNHNY and CDR2 SVGAGI (reference sequence). With 6 bases clipped from V and 5 bases from J, the junction kept 7 bases outside the gene matches. The CDR3 covers 16 residues.

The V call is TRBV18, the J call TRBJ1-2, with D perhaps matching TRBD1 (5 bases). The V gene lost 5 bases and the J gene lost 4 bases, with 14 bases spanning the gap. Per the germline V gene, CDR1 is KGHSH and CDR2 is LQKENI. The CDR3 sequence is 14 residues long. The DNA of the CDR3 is TGTGCCAGCTCAAGGGGACGGGCTTCCTATGGCTACACCTTC. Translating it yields CASSRGRASYGYTF.